The 27 T cell receptor beta chains below were found in one sample sequenced in a study of cytomegalovirus exposure and HLA in healthy donors. PCR used 60 Vbeta primers and 13 Jbeta primers. Generated by immunoSEQ multiplex PCR, the TCRdb table keeps only in-frame clones and is missing some. The top ten hold around 1.4% of the sample, which has 150,000 to 200,000 clones, roughly three quarters seen once. The specimen was PBMCs. The receptors derive from a woman in her forties or fifties in good health and CMV-seronegative.

The chain employs TRBV7-2 and TRBJ2-1, with 11 bases fitting TRBD2. CDR3 length equals 17 residues. Germline V lookup: CDR1 SGHTA, CDR2 FQGNSA. The junction had 10 bases not matched to a gene; V was cut back by 5 bases and J by 4 bases. CDR3 nucleotide sequence: TGTGCCAGCAGCCCCACCCTTAGCGGGGGGGCATACAATGAGCAGTTCTTC. Translated: CASSPTLSGGAYNEQFF.

This clone showed up just a few times. The genes are TRBV2 and TRBJ2-7; D ambiguous. The CDR3 spans 14 residues. Looked up from germline, CDR1 is SNHLY and CDR2 is FYNNEI. V was clipped by 8 bases and J by 0 bases, with 14 bases between them. CDR3 loop: CASCPKDISYEQYF. The DNA of the CDR3 is TGTGCCAGCTGCCCGAAAGACATCTCCTACGAGCAGTACTTC. The full variable domain, rest sourced from reference TRBV2 and TRBJ2-7, is EPEVTQTPSHQVTQMGQEVILRCVPISNHLYFYWYRQILGQKVEFLVSFYNNEISEKSEIFDDQFSVERPDGSNFTLKIRSTKLEDSAMYFCASCPKDISYEQYFGPGTRLTVT.

V is TRBV28 and J is TRBJ1-3; TRBD1 agrees at 8 bases. Germline V gene lookup returns CDR1 MDHEN and CDR2 SYDVKM. This CDR3 contains 15 residues. With V trimmed by 5 bases and J by 0 bases, 3 bases remained unmatched. The CDR3 DNA reads TGTGCCAGCAGTACAGGGGGATTCTCTGGAAACACCATATATTTT. It is translated as CASSTGGFSGNTIYF.

V gene TRBV2 combines with J gene TRBJ2-7; 7 bases agree with TRBD1. Germline CDR1 SNHLY, CDR2 FYNNEI. This CDR3 is built from 15 residues. The ends lost 5 bases at V and 0 bases at J; junction bases unmatched: 7. Written as DNA, the CDR3 is TGTGCCAGCAGTTACCTTACAGGGGTCTCCTACGAGCAGTACTTC. This encodes CASSYLTGVSYEQYF.

This clone was recorded a few times. The CDR3: CATSPRGQGAINYGYTF. Here the CDR3 DNA reads TGTGCCACCTCGCCTAGAGGACAGGGGGCGATAAACTATGGCTACACCTTC. V and J are TRBV6-4 and TRBJ1-2; 11 nucleotides align to TRBD1. V shed 10 bases and J 2 bases; nucleotides not matched to a gene: 15. Germline-derived CDR1 and CDR2 are MRHNA and SNTAGT. The CDR3 loop spans 17 amino acids.

The chain has TRBV7-3 and TRBJ2-1; 13 positions agree with TRBD2. Germline loops: CDR1 SGHTA, CDR2 FQGTGA. This CDR3 has 15 amino acids. With 5 bases clipped from V and 7 bases from J, the junction kept 5 bases outside the gene matches. CDR3 bases: TGTGCCAGCAGCCCTACGACTAGCGGGGGGAATGAGCAGTTCTTC. Its translation: CASSPTTSGGNEQFF.

The chain is built from TRBV4-1 and TRBJ1-1, with D perhaps matching TRBD1 (6 bases). V was pared by 2 bases and J by 2 bases, with 12 bases between. Looked up from germline, CDR1 is MGHRA and CDR2 is YSYEKL. This CDR3 contains 15 residues. The CDR3 coding sequence is TGCGCCAGCAGCCAATTCGGGACACTCAACACTGAAGCTTTCTTT. It is translated as CASSQFGTLNTEAFF.

The gene calls are TRBV7-2 and TRBJ1-3, with 7 positions matching TRBD1. Germline-derived CDR1 and CDR2 are SGHTA and FQGNSA. This CDR3 has 14 residues. Losses at the gene ends were 0 bases for V and 10 bases for J; bases not matched to a gene: 6. CDR3 loop: CASSLAGYRGTIYF. The CDR3 DNA follows: TGTGCCAGCAGCTTAGCAGGTTACAGGGGTACCATATATTTT.

CDR3 sequence: CASRRTTGSYTEAFF. CDR3 in DNA: TGTGCCAGCAGGAGGACCACGGGGAGTTATACTGAAGCTTTCTTT. The V and J genes are TRBV6-5 and TRBJ1-1; D gene uncertain. This CDR3 region has 15 residues. With 6 bases removed from V and 5 bases from J, the gap between germline ends came to 19 bases. Germline V lookup: CDR1 MNHEY, CDR2 SVGAGI.

CDR3 region: CASSLTGLAPDTQYF. The CDR3 DNA reads TGTGCCAGCAGCTTAACCGGACTAGCCCCAGATACGCAGTATTTT. The chain employs TRBV7-8 and TRBJ2-3; 8 bases line up with TRBD2. Germline lookup yields CDR1 SGHVS and CDR2 FQNEAQ. With V trimmed by 2 bases and J by 4 bases, 5 bases remained unmatched. This CDR3 region has 15 residues.

This chain joins TRBV7-8 and TRBJ2-5, with D hard to call. Germline V gene lookup returns CDR1 SGHVS and CDR2 FQNEAQ. CDR3 size: 11 residues. Deletions cut 2 bases from V and 5 bases from J, with 3 bases between. CDR3 loop: CASSLLETQYF. CDR3 DNA sequence: TGTGCCAGCAGCTTACTGGAGACCCAGTACTTC.

The table lists this clone with a count of one. The gene calls are TRBV28 and TRBJ1-2, with a tentative D call TRBD1 (5 bases). The CDR3 runs 13 residues. The germline V gene has CDR1 MDHEN and CDR2 SYDVKM. V shed 3 bases and J shed 5 bases, with 10 bases lying between them. The chain's CDR3 is CASSFGGGYGYTF. For the CDR3, the DNA is TGTGCCAGCAGTTTTGGGGGAGGGTATGGCTACACCTTC.

This rearrangement joins TRBV5-6 to TRBJ1-6, with 7 bases identical to TRBD1. The CDR3 sequence is 13 residues long. The germline V gene encodes CDR1 SGHDT and CDR2 YYEEEE. V was pared by 4 bases and J by 8 bases, with 3 bases of the junction left unmatched. CDR3 coding DNA: TGTGCCAGCAGCCTAGACAGGGATTCACCCCTCCACTTT. Translated, it gives CASSLDRDSPLHF. Using reference TRBV5-6 and TRBJ1-6 for the parts outside the CDR3, the full variable domain is DAGVTQSPTHLIKTRGQQVTLRCSPKSGHDTVSWYQQALGQGPQFIFQYYEEEERQRGNFPDRFSGHQFPNYSSELNVNALLLGDSALYLCASSLDRDSPLHFGNGTRLTVT.

The chain recombines TRBV19 with TRBJ2-1; 11 nucleotides align to TRBD1. Trimming took 10 bases from V and 10 from J; bases not matched to a gene: 9. Per the germline V gene, CDR1 is LNHDA and CDR2 is SQIVND (reference sequence). The CDR3 runs 13 residues. CDR3 DNA: TGTGCCATAGGACAGGGGGCTATGATGGAGCAGTTCTTC. Encoded protein: CAIGQGAMMEQFF.

The rearrangement uses TRBV5-1 and TRBJ2-3; tentatively, D is TRBD1 (6 bases). V was clipped by 0 bases and J by 3 bases, with 32 bases between them. The CDR3 runs to 22 residues. Germline CDR1 and CDR2: SGHRS and YFSETQ. The CDR3 reads CASSLVGLGAGEKGRRTDTQYF. The CDR3, as DNA: TGCGCCAGCAGCTTGGTGGGTCTGGGGGCCGGGGAGAAGGGACGGCGAACAGATACGCAGTATTTT.

The chain joins TRBV5-1 to TRBJ2-7, with 8 bases identical to TRBD1. The germline V gene encodes CDR1 SGHRS and CDR2 YFSETQ. The CDR3 spans 14 residues. V lost 4 bases to trimming and J lost 6 bases; unmatched junction nucleotides: 9. CDR3 residues: CASSPRDRLSEQYF. The CDR3 coding sequence is TGCGCCAGCAGCCCACGGGACAGGTTAAGCGAGCAGTACTTC. The complete variable domain, with remaining parts taken from reference TRBV5-1 and TRBJ2-7, reads KAGVTQTPRYLIKTRGQQVTLSCSPISGHRSVSWYQQTPGQGLQFLFEYFSETQRNKGNFPGRFSGRQFSNSRSEMNVSTLELGDSALYLCASSPRDRLSEQYFGPGTRLTVT.

The chain has TRBV11-2 and TRBJ1-1; D might be TRBD1 (6 bases). V gave up 4 bases and J gave up 3 bases, with 15 bases separating them. This CDR3 has 15 amino acids. CDR1 is SGHAT and CDR2 is FQNNGV in the germline V gene. CDR3 in amino acids: CASSWRGGGDTEAFF. As DNA, the CDR3 is TGTGCCAGCAGCTGGAGGGGAGGGGGGGACACTGAAGCTTTCTTT.

This clone was seen only a few times. The chain links TRBV5-1 to TRBJ1-2; TRBD1 aligns across 7 bases. J was trimmed by 2 bases and V by 4 bases; bases with no gene match: 5. CDR1 and CDR2 (germline): SGHRS, YFSETQ. The CDR3 consists of 14 residues. The CDR3 region has the DNA TGCGCCAGCAGCACGGACAGGAGCAACTATGGCTACACCTTC. Amino acid sequence: CASSTDRSNYGYTF.

This clone appeared a few times. This sequence joins TRBV6-5 and TRBJ1-1; D possibly corresponds to TRBD1 (5 bases). Germline CDR1 reads MNHEY; CDR2 reads SVGAGI. Trimming removed 5 bases at V and 4 bases at J, with 17 bases between. CDR3 length: 15 residues. CDR3 in DNA: TGTGCCAGCAGTCTACACCAGGGTATGGGCACTGAAGCTTTCTTT. The encoded protein is CASSLHQGMGTEAFF.

The chain joins TRBV11-2 to TRBJ2-2; maybe TRBD1 (6 bases). V shed 3 bases and J shed 5 bases, with 16 bases lying between them. The CDR3 runs 16 residues. Germline V gives CDR1 SGHAT, CDR2 FQNNGV. This CDR3 is CASSFYTGLSTGELFF. In nucleotides, the CDR3 is TGTGCCAGCAGCTTTTATACAGGGCTGTCGACCGGGGAGCTGTTTTTT. Drawing the rest from reference TRBV11-2 and TRBJ2-2, the complete variable domain is EAGVAQSPRYKIIEKRQSVAFWCNPISGHATLYWYQQILGQGPKLLIQFQNNGVVDDSQLPKDRFSAERLKGVDSTLKIQPAKLEDSAVYLCASSFYTGLSTGELFFGEGSRLTVL.

The sample holds a few counts of this clone. This chain connects TRBV6-6 to TRBJ2-5; 9 bases are a match to TRBD2. Germline trimming cut 2 bases from V and 5 bases from J; bases unmatched to any gene: 3. The germline V gene encodes CDR1 MNHNY and CDR2 SVGAGI (reference sequence). The CDR3 has 14 amino acids. CDR3 nucleotide sequence: TGTGCCAGCAGTTACGCGGGGGGGCGGGAGACCCAGTACTTC. It yields the protein CASSYAGGRETQYF.

The chain joins TRBV6-6 to TRBJ1-1; 8 positions agree with TRBD1. The CDR3 totals 16 residues. Germline CDR1 MNHNY, CDR2 SVGAGI (reference sequence). The V and J ends lost 2 bases and 1 base, in that order; junction bases with no gene match: 6. CDR3 sequence: CASSYRTGRGNTEAFF. CDR3 sequence (DNA): TGTGCCAGCAGTTACAGGACAGGGCGGGGGAACACTGAAGCTTTCTTT.

The rearrangement joins TRBV5-1 to TRBJ2-1; 8 positions match TRBD2. Germline-derived CDR1 and CDR2 are SGHRS and YFSETQ. Trimming took 0 bases from V and 4 from J; bases not matched to a gene: 6. There are 16 residues in the CDR3. CDR3 DNA: TGCGCCAGCAGCTTGGTGTCCCGGGGGGGATACAATGAGCAGTTCTTC. Translating gives CASSLVSRGGYNEQFF.

The V call is TRBV9, the J call TRBJ2-7; 8 bases are shared with TRBD2. J lost 2 bases, V lost 3 bases, and 4 bases had no gene match. CDR3 length: 14 residues. In germline, CDR1 is SGDLS, CDR2 YYNGEE. CDR3 nucleotides: TGTGCCAGCAGCGCCGGACTAGCCGCCTACGAGCAGTACTTC. Protein: CASSAGLAAYEQYF.

As regards this clone: The sample carries other DNA sequences with the same CDR3. This rearrangement joins TRBV7-2 to TRBJ2-5, with D possibly matching TRBD2 (6 bases). The CDR3 sequence is 12 residues long. Germline V gene data show CDR1 as SGHTA and CDR2 as FQGNSA. Trimming removed 5 bases at V and 5 bases at J, with 9 bases between. For the CDR3, the DNA is TGTGCCAGCAGCCGTGGGGGGGAGACCCAGTACTTC. This encodes CASSRGGETQYF.

This chain connects TRBV28 to TRBJ1-5, with D uncertain. This CDR3 comprises 13 residues. Germline CDR1 and CDR2: MDHEN and SYDVKM. Trimming took off 5 bases at V and 1 base at J, with 6 bases between the two ends. CDR3 nucleotides: TGTGCCAGCAGTAAGAGAAGCAATCAGCCCCAGCATTTT. This sequence encodes CASSKRSNQPQHF. The variable domain in full, with the rest retrieved from reference TRBV28 and TRBJ1-5, is DVKVTQSSRYLVKRTGEKVFLECVQDMDHENMFWYRQDPGLGLRLIYFSYDVKMKEKGDIPEGYSVSREKKERFSLILESASTNQTSMYLCASSKRSNQPQHFGDGTRLSIL.

This clone was observed a single time. The V gene is TRBV5-1, the J gene TRBJ2-1; maybe TRBD2 (5 bases). The CDR3 length is 12 residues. Germline V gene sequence: CDR1 SGHRS, CDR2 YFSETQ. V was clipped by 5 bases and J by 8 bases, with 11 bases between them. The CDR3 nucleotides read TGCGCCAGCAGAGCGGATCTTTATGAGCAGTTCTTC. This sequence encodes CASRADLYEQFF.